The 16 T cell receptor beta chains given below trace back to one sample, sequenced in a study of OX40 agonist ivuxolimab in advanced cancers. Some clones are missing from TCRdb's copy, which holds only in-frame ones; the method was immunoSEQ multiplex PCR. Among tens of thousands of clones, more than 70% were seen once, and the ten largest hold approximately 0.68%. This specimen was CD4+ or CD8+ T cells sorted from blood, taken in a trial of the OX40 agonist ivuxolimab. Receptor source: an adult with an advanced solid tumor such as melanoma, head and neck, liver or kidney cancer.

The chain joins TRBV4-3 to TRBJ2-7; D may be TRBD1 (5 bases). Trimming left V 1 base short and J 4 bases short, with 11 bases between. The CDR3 spans 14 residues. Germline V gene sequence: CDR1 LGHNA, CDR2 YSLEER. The CDR3 DNA follows: TGCGCCAGCAGCCAAGGTCAGGGTGCTTACGAGCAGTACTTC. The encoded protein is CASSQGQGAYEQYF.

The V and J genes are TRBV11-3 and TRBJ2-7; no definite D call. CDR1 is SGHNT, CDR2 YENEEA, per germline. This CDR3 contains 13 residues. Trimming removed 1 base from V and 5 bases from J, with 9 bases in between. The CDR3 bases are TGTGCCAGCAGCTTAGGCCCCGCCAACGAGCAGTACTTC. Translation: CASSLGPANEQYF.

V gene TRBV6-5 combines with J gene TRBJ2-7; TRBD1 is a possible D gene (6 bases). The CDR3 length is 16 residues. Germline V gene lookup returns CDR1 MNHEY and CDR2 SVGAGI. Trimming cost V 0 bases and J 7 bases, with 19 bases left between them. CDR3: CASSYSTGSGSWEQYF. CDR3 bases: TGTGCCAGCAGTTACTCCACAGGGAGTGGGTCCTGGGAGCAGTACTTC.

The chain carries TRBV6-6 and TRBJ1-2; D remains unclear. V was shortened by 0 bases and J by 2 bases, with 10 bases between the two germline ends. The CDR3 is 15 amino acids. The V gene's germline CDR1 is MNHNY and CDR2 SVGAGI (reference sequence). CDR3: CASSYSSTQNYGYTF. The CDR3 nucleotides are TGTGCCAGCAGTTACTCGAGTACCCAGAACTATGGCTACACCTTC.

V and J are TRBV7-2 and TRBJ2-7, with D hard to call. Germline V gene data show CDR1 as SGHTA and CDR2 as FQGNSA. This CDR3 is built from 15 residues. Trimming cost V 1 base and J 3 bases, with 13 bases left between them. The CDR3 sequence is CASSLDLLGIYEQYF. DNA for the CDR3: TGTGCCAGCAGCTTAGATCTCTTGGGGATCTACGAGCAGTACTTC.

Concerning this clone: One end of the junction is discordant with germline, which a read error may explain. This rearrangement joins TRBV7-2 to TRBJ2-3, with D perhaps matching TRBD2 (5 bases). CDR3 length: 14 amino acids. Germline CDR1 and CDR2: SGHTA and FQGNSA. CDR3 nucleotide sequence: TGTGCCAGCAGCCTAGCCTCCGGGGCAGATACGCAGTATTTT. It specifies CASSLASGADTQYF.

This chain links TRBV27 with TRBJ1-6, with D hard to call. The CDR3 contains 15 residues. V lost 7 bases, J lost 9 bases, and 19 bases lay in between. The germline gives CDR1 MNHEY, CDR2 SMNVEV (reference sequence). CDR3 protein: CASTRMGSGVSPLHF. The CDR3 DNA is TGTGCCAGCACCCGTATGGGCTCTGGCGTTTCACCCCTCCACTTT.

The V and J genes are TRBV19 and TRBJ2-6; 9 positions agree with TRBD1. This CDR3 is 18 amino acids long. Germline assignment: CDR1 LNHDA and CDR2 SQIVND (reference sequence). V dropped 5 bases and J dropped 1; count of bases not matched to a gene: 9. The CDR3 loop is CASSPRTGVGSGANVLTF. CDR3 DNA: TGTGCCAGTAGTCCTAGGACAGGGGTTGGATCTGGGGCCAACGTCCTGACTTTC.

The chain joins TRBV29-1 to TRBJ1-2; a possible D gene is TRBD1 (5 bases). Trimming left V 6 bases short and J 4 bases short, with 24 bases between. The CDR3 runs 16 residues. Germline V gene lookup returns CDR1 SQVTM and CDR2 ANQGSEA. CDR3 amino acids: CSVSGQGVQGLYGYTF. As DNA, the CDR3 is TGCAGCGTCTCGGGGCAGGGAGTACAAGGTCTCTATGGCTACACCTTC.

J is TRBJ2-7 and V is TRBV6-5, with D perhaps TRBD1 or TRBD2 (6 bases each). The CDR3 is made up of 16 amino acids. Germline assignment: CDR1 MNHEY and CDR2 SVGAGI. Trimming took 0 bases from V and 3 from J, leaving 15 bases between them. CDR3 region: CASSYSWQGRIYEQYF. The DNA of the CDR3 is TGTGCCAGCAGTTACTCGTGGCAGGGGAGGATCTACGAGCAGTACTTC.

This clone was counted a few times. The V call is TRBV10-3, the J call TRBJ1-1; 10 positions agree with TRBD1. Germline V gene lookup returns CDR1 ENHRY and CDR2 SYGVKD. This CDR3 is built from 14 residues. After removal of 6 bases from V and 6 bases from J, the junction contained 7 bases not matched to a gene. The CDR3 reads CAISHRDRGAEAFF. The CDR3 DNA is TGTGCCATCAGCCACCGGGACAGGGGTGCTGAAGCTTTCTTT.

The chain combines TRBV7-8 with TRBJ1-5; D uncertain. CDR1 is SGHVS, CDR2 FQNEAQ, per germline. CDR3 length equals 16 residues. Trimming shortened V by 0 bases and J by 0 bases, and 9 bases separated the two germline ends. The CDR3 DNA reads TGTGCCAGCAGCTTAGCGTCAGGCTATAGCAATCAGCCCCAGCATTTT. Translating it yields CASSLASGYSNQPQHF.

The rearrangement uses TRBV18 and TRBJ1-2; D is perhaps TRBD1 (6 bases). The CDR3 extends over 13 amino acids. V was trimmed by 1 base and J by 6 bases, leaving 9 bases between them. Germline V gene data show CDR1 as KGHSH and CDR2 as LQKENI. The CDR3 region has the DNA TGTGCCAGCTCACCACAGGGGGAGGATGGCTACACCTTC. Translation: CASSPQGEDGYTF.

The V and J genes are TRBV18 and TRBJ1-1; TRBD1 matches at 8 bases. The germline gives CDR1 KGHSH, CDR2 LQKENI. Trimming took 3 bases from V and 6 from J; bases not matched to a gene: 6. CDR3 length: 14 residues. The chain's CDR3 is CASSPLEQGAEAFF. The CDR3 DNA reads as TGTGCCAGCTCACCGCTAGAACAGGGGGCTGAAGCTTTCTTT.

This clone occurred once. The chain combines TRBV7-2 with TRBJ1-3; the match to TRBD1 covers 7 bases. Germline V gene sequence: CDR1 SGHTA, CDR2 FQGNSA. V lost 2 bases and J lost 8; bases outside the gene matches: 6. CDR3 length: 14 residues. CDR3 DNA: TGTGCCAGCAGCTTATCTTCCAGGGGGGACACCATATATTTT. This translates into CASSLSSRGDTIYF.

The genes are TRBV9 and TRBJ1-1; no clear D. The V and J ends lost 0 bases and 8 bases respectively, with 26 bases between them. This CDR3 has 18 amino acids. The germline V gene encodes CDR1 SGDLS and CDR2 YYNGEE. The CDR3 protein is CASSVGPIQRTALFEAFF. CDR3 nucleotide sequence: TGTGCCAGCAGCGTAGGACCCATCCAGAGGACGGCGCTTTTCGAAGCTTTCTTT.